This paragraph reports one TCR beta chain. Seattle researchers signed up patients amid active infection and tracked them longitudinally. The germline V gene has CDR1 SGHAT and CDR2 FQNNGV. This CDR3 contains 14 residues. V lost 10 bases, J lost 4 bases, and 10 bases stayed unmatched. This sample was taken from a study of blood T cell repertoires in COVID-19. Study context: COVID-19 samples from acute and convalescent phases originated in the United States, Italy and Spain. Sample material is recorded as cDNA or gDNA derived from T cells, B-cell-depleted T cells, or PBMCs.

Original processing notes: Estimation of nucleated cell counts was performed using reference gene primer amplification. TCRdb's table, derived via immunoSEQ multiplex PCR, lists solely in-frame clones and lacks some. The V and J calls and the clone size are those of that table, but D and trimming were determined from the DNA. The sample holds about 440,000 clones, about 87% seen once. The clonotype comes from a woman between 50 and 59 years old with COVID-19, enrolled during active disease. The sequenced sample was peripheral blood. The V and J genes are TRBV11-2 and TRBJ2-7; 10 bases are a match to TRBD2. The CDR3 sequence is CATQPSGGNYEQYF. CDR3 nucleotide sequence: TGTGCCACCCAACCTAGCGGGGGTAATTACGAGCAGTACTTC.